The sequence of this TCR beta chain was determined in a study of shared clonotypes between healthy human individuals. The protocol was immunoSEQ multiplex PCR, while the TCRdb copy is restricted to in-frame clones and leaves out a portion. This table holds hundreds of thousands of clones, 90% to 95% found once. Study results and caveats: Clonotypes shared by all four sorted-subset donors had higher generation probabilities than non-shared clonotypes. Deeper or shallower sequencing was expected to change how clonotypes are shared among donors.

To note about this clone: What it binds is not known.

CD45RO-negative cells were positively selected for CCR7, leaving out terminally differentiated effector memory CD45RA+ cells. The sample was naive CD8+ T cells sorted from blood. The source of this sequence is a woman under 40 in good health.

The CDR3 is CASSQLEGLSSGNTIYF. CDR3 DNA sequence: TGTGCCAGCAGCCAACTGGAGGGACTTAGCTCTGGAAACACCATATATTTT. The gene calls are TRBV14 and TRBJ1-3, with D tentatively TRBD1 (5 bases). CDR3 size: 17 residues. CDR1 is SGHDN, CDR2 FVKESK, per germline. With 2 bases removed from V and 0 bases from J, the gap between germline ends came to 14 bases.